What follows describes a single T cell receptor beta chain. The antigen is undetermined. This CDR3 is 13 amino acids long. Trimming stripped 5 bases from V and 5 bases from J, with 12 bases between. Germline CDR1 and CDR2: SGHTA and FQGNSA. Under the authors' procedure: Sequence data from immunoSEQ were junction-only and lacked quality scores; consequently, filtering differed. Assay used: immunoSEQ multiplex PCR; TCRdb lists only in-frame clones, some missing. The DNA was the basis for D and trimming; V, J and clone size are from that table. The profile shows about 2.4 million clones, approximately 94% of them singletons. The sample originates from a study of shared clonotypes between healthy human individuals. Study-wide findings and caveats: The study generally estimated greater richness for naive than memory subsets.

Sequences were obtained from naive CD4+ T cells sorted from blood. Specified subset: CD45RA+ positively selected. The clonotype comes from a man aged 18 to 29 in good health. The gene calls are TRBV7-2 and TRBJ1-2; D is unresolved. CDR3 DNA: TGTGCCAGCAGCCCATCCAATTTTTATGGCTACACCTTC. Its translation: CASSPSNFYGYTF.